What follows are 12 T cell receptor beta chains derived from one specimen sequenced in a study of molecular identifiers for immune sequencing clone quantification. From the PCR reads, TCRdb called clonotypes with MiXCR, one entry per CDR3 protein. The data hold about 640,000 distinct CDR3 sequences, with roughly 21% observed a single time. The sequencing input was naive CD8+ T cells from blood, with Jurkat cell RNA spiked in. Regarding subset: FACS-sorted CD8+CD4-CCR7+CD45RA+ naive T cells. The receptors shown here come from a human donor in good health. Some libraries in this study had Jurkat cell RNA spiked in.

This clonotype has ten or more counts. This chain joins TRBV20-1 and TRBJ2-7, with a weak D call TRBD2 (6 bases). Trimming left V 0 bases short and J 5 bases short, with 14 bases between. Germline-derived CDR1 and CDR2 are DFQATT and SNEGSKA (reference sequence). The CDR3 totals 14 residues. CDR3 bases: TGCAGTGCTAGAGATTTTGCGGGGACGGACGAGCAGTACTTC. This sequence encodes CSARDFAGTDEQYF.

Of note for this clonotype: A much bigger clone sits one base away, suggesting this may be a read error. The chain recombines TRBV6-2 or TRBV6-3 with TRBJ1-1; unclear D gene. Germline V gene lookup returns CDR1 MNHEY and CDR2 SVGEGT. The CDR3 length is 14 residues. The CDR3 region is CASGYFQEGTEAFF. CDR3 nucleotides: TGTGCCAGCGGTTACTTCCAAGAGGGCACTGAAGCTTTCTTT.

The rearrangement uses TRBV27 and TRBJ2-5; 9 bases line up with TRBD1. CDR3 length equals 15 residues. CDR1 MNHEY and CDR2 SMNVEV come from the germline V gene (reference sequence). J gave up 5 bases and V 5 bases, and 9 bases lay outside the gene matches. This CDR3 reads CASSPASTGGETQYF. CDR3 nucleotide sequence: TGTGCCAGCAGTCCCGCCTCGACAGGGGGGGAGACCCAGTACTTC.

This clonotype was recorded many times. The DNA of the CDR3 is TGCGCCAGCAGCCAAGAAGGGAGAAGCCAAGAGACCCAGTACTTC. As protein: CASSQEGRSQETQYF. V is TRBV4-1 and J is TRBJ2-5; possible D gene TRBD2, 5 bases. Trimming pared 0 bases from V and 1 base from J, leaving 9 bases between. This CDR3 is built from 15 residues. The V gene's germline CDR1 is MGHRA and CDR2 YSYEKL.

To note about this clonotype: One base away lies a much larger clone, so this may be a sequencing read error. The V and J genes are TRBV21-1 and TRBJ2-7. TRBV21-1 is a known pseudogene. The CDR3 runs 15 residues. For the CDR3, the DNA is TGTGCCAGCAGCAAAGAAGGCGGGAGCTCCTACGAGCGGTACTTC. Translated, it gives CASSKEGGSSYERYF.

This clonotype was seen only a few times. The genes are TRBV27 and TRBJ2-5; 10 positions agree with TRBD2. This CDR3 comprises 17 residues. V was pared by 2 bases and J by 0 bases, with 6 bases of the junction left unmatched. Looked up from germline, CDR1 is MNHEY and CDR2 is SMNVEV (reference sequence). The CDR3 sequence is CASSLTSGAFDQETQYF. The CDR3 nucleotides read TGTGCCAGCAGTTTAACTAGCGGGGCATTCGACCAAGAGACCCAGTACTTC.

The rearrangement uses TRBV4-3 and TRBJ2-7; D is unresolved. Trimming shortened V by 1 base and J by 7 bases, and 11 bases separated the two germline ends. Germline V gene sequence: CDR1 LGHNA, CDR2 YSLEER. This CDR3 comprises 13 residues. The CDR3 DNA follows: TGCGCCAGCAGCCAAGCGGGTCGGACGGAGCAGTACTTC. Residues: CASSQAGRTEQYF.

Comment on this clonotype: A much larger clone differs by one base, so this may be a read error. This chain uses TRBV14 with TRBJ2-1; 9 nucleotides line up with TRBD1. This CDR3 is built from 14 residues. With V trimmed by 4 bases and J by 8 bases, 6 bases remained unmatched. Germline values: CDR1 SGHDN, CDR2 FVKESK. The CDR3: CASSRDRAYDEQFF. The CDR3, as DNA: TGTGCCAGCAGCCGGGACAGGGCATACGATGAGCAGTTCTTC. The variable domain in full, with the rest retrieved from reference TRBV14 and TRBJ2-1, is EAGVTQFPSHSVIEKGQTVTLRCDPISGHDNLYWYRRVMGKEIKFLLHFVKESKQDESGMPNNRFLAERTGGTYSTLKVQPAELEDSGVYFCASSRDRAYDEQFFGPGTRLTVL.

CDR3 amino acids: CASSEGVGSKSGELFF. DNA of the CDR3: TGTGCCAGCAGTGAAGGGGTCGGGAGCAAGTCCGGGGAGCTGTTTTTT. V is TRBV2 and J is TRBJ2-2; TRBD2 might be the D (6 bases). The CDR3 runs 16 residues. Germline loops: CDR1 SNHLY, CDR2 FYNNEI. The V end lost 1 base, the J end lost 6 bases, and 15 bases lay between the germline ends.

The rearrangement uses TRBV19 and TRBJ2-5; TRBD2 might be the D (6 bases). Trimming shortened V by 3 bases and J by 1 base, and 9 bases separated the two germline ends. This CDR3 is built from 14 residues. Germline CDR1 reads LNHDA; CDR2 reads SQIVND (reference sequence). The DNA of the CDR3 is TGTGCCAGTAGTATCGGACTACCCCAAGAGACCCAGTACTTC. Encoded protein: CASSIGLPQETQYF. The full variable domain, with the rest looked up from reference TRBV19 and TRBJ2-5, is DGGITQSPKYLFRKEGQNVTLSCEQNLNHDAMYWYRQDPGQGLRLIYYSQIVNDFQKGDIAEGYSVSREKKESFPLTVTSAQKNPTAFYLCASSIGLPQETQYFGPGTRLLVL.

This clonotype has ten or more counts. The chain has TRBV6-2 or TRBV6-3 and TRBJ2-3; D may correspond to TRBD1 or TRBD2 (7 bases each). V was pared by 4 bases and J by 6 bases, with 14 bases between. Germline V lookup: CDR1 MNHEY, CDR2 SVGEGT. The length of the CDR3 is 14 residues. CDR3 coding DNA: TGTGCCAGCAGTTTGCCAGGGGGGGAGGATACGCAGTATTTT. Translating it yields CASSLPGGEDTQYF.

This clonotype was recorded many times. CDR3 region: CASSLGPDPYEQYF. The DNA for the CDR3 is TGTGCCAGCAGCCTTGGGCCGGATCCCTACGAGCAGTACTTC. The chain uses TRBV9 and TRBJ2-7, with D unclear. Between the trimmed V and J ends, which lost 4 bases and 2 bases, there was a span of 13 bases. CDR1 and CDR2 (germline): SGDLS, YYNGEE. This CDR3 comprises 14 residues.